This T cell receptor beta chain was obtained from a study of sequential checkpoint blockade in melanoma. Overall study: Patients were randomized 1:1 to nivolumab-then-ipilimumab or ipilimumab-then-nivolumab first-line. Each arm's sequence ended with maintenance nivolumab.

The CDR3 totals 16 residues. Germline V gene data show CDR1 as SGHTA and CDR2 as FQGNSA. Measured with immunoSEQ multiplex PCR; TCRdb has only the in-frame clones, and not every one. Of 3,500 to 4,000 clones listed, around 43% are singletons. Treatment defined: randomized to nivolumab then ipilimumab (arm A) or the reverse (arm B). Sorted cells were live CD3+CD8+, lacking CD19 and CD56, from PBMCs. This clone was seen only a few times. The clonotype originates from a human donor with melanoma. The rearrangement joins TRBV7-2 to TRBJ2-5; D possibly corresponds to TRBD2 (6 bases). TRBJ2-7 explains the end of the DNA better; the J call may be wrong. Sample: CD8+ T cells sorted from blood (inferred from file names), taken from a patient given nivolumab and ipilimumab in sequence. The CDR3 loop reads CASSLNAGQVPYEQYF. The CDR3 nucleotides read TGTGCCAGCAGCTTAAACGCGGGGCAAGTCCCCTACGAGCAGTACTTC.